A single TCR beta chain is shown here with its context. V lost 6 bases to trimming and J lost 6 bases, with 12 bases between them. Germline CDR1 reads MNHEY; CDR2 reads SVGEGT. The CDR3 is 13 amino acids. A second PCR, run for about 7 to 11 cycles, used a sample-barcoded 5' primer plus a J-beta primer mix. TCRdb independently ran MiXCR on the 5' RACE reads; one entry per CDR3 protein. The sample has over 1,300,000 distinct CDR3 sequences, around 59% seen once. This sample is drawn from a study of blood T cells in healthy people across ages. The sequencing input was blood. J is TRBJ2-1 and V is TRBV6-2 or TRBV6-3; D might be TRBD1 (5 bases). The sequence derives from a man between 18 and 29 years old in good health. The CDR3 sequence is CASSRTQGNEQFF. The CDR3 region has the DNA TGTGCCAGCAGCCGAACCCAGGGCAATGAGCAGTTCTTC.